The 7 T cell receptor beta chains in this list originate from one sample, sequenced in a study of T cell responses to AZD1222 COVID-19 vaccine. Method: immunoSEQ multiplex PCR; TCRdb's copy keeps in-frame clones and lacks some. Of around 150,000 clones in the sample, 92% were seen once. The source was peripheral blood, collected 28 days after the second AZD1222 dose. The receptors were sampled from an adult who received the AZD1222 COVID-19 vaccine.

The chain joins TRBV28 to TRBJ1-2, with unresolved D. The length of the CDR3 is 14 residues. Deletions cut 3 bases from V and 1 base from J, with 9 bases between. CDR1 is MDHEN, CDR2 SYDVKM, per germline. The CDR3 DNA is TGTGCCAGCAGTTTTAGGTCGGTTAACTATGGCTACACCTTC. Amino acids: CASSFRSVNYGYTF.

The DNA of the CDR3 is TGTGCCAGCTCACCCCCGGGACTGTACTCCTACGAGCAGTACTTC. This gives the protein CASSPPGLYSYEQYF. The rearrangement links TRBV18 to TRBJ2-7; tentatively, D is TRBD2 (6 bases). This CDR3 spans 15 amino acids. Germline V lookup: CDR1 KGHSH, CDR2 LQKENI. Trimming removed 3 bases at V and 0 bases at J, with 12 bases between.

This clone came up once. The chain combines TRBV19 with TRBJ2-1, with 14 bases that match TRBD2. Germline V gene lookup returns CDR1 LNHDA and CDR2 SQIVND (reference sequence). V was pared by 5 bases and J by 7 bases, with 4 bases of the junction left unmatched. This CDR3 contains 15 residues. The CDR3: CASSVGTSGSNEQFF. The CDR3 DNA reads as TGTGCCAGTAGTGTCGGGACTAGCGGGAGTAATGAGCAGTTCTTC.

J is TRBJ1-3 and V is TRBV28; 10 nucleotides match TRBD1. This CDR3 spans 16 amino acids. J lost 2 bases, V lost 5 bases, and 6 bases had no gene match. Germline CDR1 is MDHEN and CDR2 is SYDVKM. The CDR3 coding sequence is TGTGCCAGCAGTGCTACCGGGACAGGGGCTGGAAACACCATATATTTT. It specifies CASSATGTGAGNTIYF.

The chain couples TRBV5-1 to TRBJ1-1; no definite D call. This CDR3 region has 16 residues. Per germline, CDR1 SGHRS and CDR2 YFSETQ. Trimming removed 0 bases from V and 1 base from J, with 13 bases in between. The CDR3 is CASSLVGSATNTEAFF. CDR3 nucleotides: TGCGCCAGCAGCTTGGTCGGTTCAGCCACGAACACTGAAGCTTTCTTT.

This clone appeared once. The chain combines TRBV12-3 or TRBV12-4 with TRBJ1-1, with D possibly TRBD1 on 5 matching bases. This CDR3 is built from 13 residues. With 1 base removed from V and 11 bases from J, the gap between germline ends came to 14 bases. This CDR3 reads CASSLGVRAPAFF. DNA for the CDR3: TGTGCCAGCAGTTTAGGAGTCAGGGCGCCCGCTTTCTTT.

The chain recombines TRBV6-5 with TRBJ1-6; TRBD1 agrees at 8 bases. The germline V gene has CDR1 MNHEY and CDR2 SVGAGI. The V and J ends lost 5 bases and 9 bases, in that order; junction bases with no gene match: 6. The CDR3 is made up of 14 amino acids. The CDR3 loop is CASSTGQGGSPLHF. The CDR3 DNA is TGTGCCAGCAGTACCGGACAGGGCGGTTCACCCCTCCACTTT.